Listed here are 16 T cell receptor beta chains from one sample, sequenced in a study of OX40 agonist ivuxolimab in advanced cancers. Libraries were prepared by immunoSEQ multiplex PCR; TCRdb keeps only in-frame clonotypes and omits some of them. The sample lists some 60,000 clones, over 75% occurring once. The sequenced sample was CD4+ or CD8+ T cells sorted from blood, obtained in a trial of the OX40 agonist ivuxolimab. Receptors originate from an adult with an advanced solid tumor such as melanoma, head and neck, liver or kidney cancer.

The chain joins TRBV5-1 to TRBJ1-1; TRBD1 might be the D (5 bases). The ends were cut back, 0 bases at V and 0 bases at J, with 15 bases in the middle. Germline V lookup: CDR1 SGHRS, CDR2 YFSETQ. This CDR3 spans 17 amino acids. CDR3 in amino acids: CASSLVEGRSLNTEAFF. The CDR3 nucleotides read TGCGCCAGCAGCTTGGTCGAGGGGCGCAGCCTGAACACTGAAGCTTTCTTT.

With regard to this clone: Since the CDR3 does not end with the conserved phenylalanine or tryptophan, this likely comes from a read error. Because the CDR3's place on the DNA is in doubt, the DNA is left out and the CDR3 is given as listed by TCRdb. The chain employs TRBV5-3 and TRBJ2-7; TRBD1 is the table's D call, not checked against the DNA. TRBV5-3 is an ORF, with its function uncertain. The CDR3 length is 11 residues, termini included. The CDR3 sequence: CARSYPGTGKT.

The chain combines TRBV27 with TRBJ1-3; TRBD1 matches 7 bases. The CDR3 has 14 residues. The germline V gene has CDR1 MNHEY and CDR2 SMNVEV (reference sequence). The V segment lost 2 bases and the J segment 2 bases; nucleotides outside the gene matches: 0. CDR3 residues: CASSLQGAGNTIYF. The CDR3 DNA follows: TGTGCCAGCAGTTTACAGGGGGCTGGAAACACCATATATTTT.

Comment on this clone: One end of the junction does not line up with germline, which may come from a read error. This chain links TRBV7-9 with TRBJ2-7, with 7 bases aligning to TRBD1. CDR3 length: 15 amino acids. Germline V CDR1 and CDR2: SEHNR, FQNEAQ (reference sequence). The CDR3 loop reads CASSYRDSLSYEQYF. In DNA form, the CDR3 reads TGCGCCAGCAGCTACCGGGACAGCCTCTCCTACGAGCAGTACTTC.

This chain connects TRBV27 to TRBJ2-3; TRBD2 matches at 7 bases. Germline values: CDR1 MNHEY, CDR2 SMNVEV (reference sequence). The CDR3 is 16 residues long. Germline trimming cut 5 bases from V and 1 base from J; bases unmatched to any gene: 9. The CDR3 bases are TGTGCCAGCAGTGAGCCGTTAGGGAGGGGCACAGATACGCAGTATTTT. The encoded protein is CASSEPLGRGTDTQYF.

This clone was picked up a small number of times. The chain has TRBV11-2 and TRBJ1-5, with 8 bases fitting TRBD1. Germline V lookup: CDR1 SGHAT, CDR2 FQNNGV. Germline trimming cut 0 bases from V and 5 bases from J; bases unmatched to any gene: 3. CDR3 size: 15 residues. The CDR3 region has the DNA TGTGCCAGCAGCTTAGATGGACAGGGACATCAGCCCCAGCATTTT. This gives the protein CASSLDGQGHQPQHF.

CDR3 in amino acids: CASSLGFKRGEQYF. The CDR3 bases are TGTGCCAGCAGTTTAGGTTTCAAACGGGGGGAGCAGTACTTC. This chain links TRBV28 with TRBJ2-7, with TRBD2 as a possible D gene (6 bases). CDR3 length: 14 residues. Germline values: CDR1 MDHEN, CDR2 SYDVKM. V lost 2 bases and J lost 7, with 15 bases in between.

The rearrangement uses TRBV19 and TRBJ2-7; D gene ambiguous. V was shortened by 5 bases and J by 6 bases, with 20 bases between the two germline ends. CDR1 LNHDA and CDR2 SQIVND come from the germline V gene (reference sequence). The CDR3 runs 15 residues. The CDR3: CASSPRPSGVREQYF. In DNA form, the CDR3 reads TGTGCCAGTAGTCCAAGGCCTTCTGGGGTACGCGAGCAGTACTTC.

V is TRBV19 and J is TRBJ1-1; 7 bases fit TRBD1. Germline V gene lookup returns CDR1 LNHDA and CDR2 SQIVND (reference sequence). The CDR3 consists of 14 residues. The V gene end was trimmed by 6 bases and the J gene end by 1 base; junction bases not matched to a gene: 5. The chain's CDR3 is CASSKRTGNTEAFF. The DNA for the CDR3 is TGTGCCAGTAGCAAGAGGACAGGGAACACTGAAGCTTTCTTT.

The V gene is TRBV5-6, the J gene TRBJ1-4; D remains ambiguous. CDR1 is SGHDT, CDR2 YYEEEE, per germline. This CDR3 spans 18 amino acids. Trimming took off 4 bases at V and 12 bases at J, with 31 bases between the two ends. The CDR3 here is CASSPQAVGRDGSRELFF. As DNA, the CDR3 is TGTGCCAGCAGCCCGCAGGCGGTCGGCCGTGATGGGTCGAGAGAACTGTTTTTT.

The chain couples TRBV6-1 to TRBJ2-5; weak D call: TRBD2 (6 bases). CDR3 length equals 14 residues. V gave up 6 bases and J gave up 2 bases, with 13 bases separating them. Germline assignment: CDR1 MNHNS and CDR2 SASEGT. CDR3 sequence (DNA): TGTGCCAGCAGCCCCGGGGGATCGCAAGAGACCCAGTACTTC. This encodes CASSPGGSQETQYF.

The chain carries TRBV11-2 and TRBJ1-4; the match to TRBD1 covers 9 bases. The ends lost 4 bases at V and 10 bases at J; junction bases unmatched: 10. This CDR3 is built from 15 residues. Germline CDR1 and CDR2: SGHAT and FQNNGV. The CDR3 spells CASSSRDRVVGKLFF. The CDR3 nucleotides read TGTGCCAGCAGCTCCAGGGACAGGGTAGTAGGAAAACTGTTTTTT.

This chain joins TRBV5-1 and TRBJ2-1; 11 nucleotides align to TRBD1. V trimming: 2 bases; J trimming: 5 bases; junction bases outside the gene matches: 9. In germline, CDR1 is SGHRS, CDR2 YFSETQ. This CDR3 has 17 amino acids. DNA for the CDR3: TGCGCCAGCAGCTTAGGGACAGGGGGGTTCGAGGACAATGAGCAGTTCTTC. It encodes CASSLGTGGFEDNEQFF.

The rearrangement joins TRBV29-1 to TRBJ1-2; 7 nucleotides line up with TRBD1. CDR1 SQVTM and CDR2 ANQGSEA come from the germline V gene. The CDR3 sequence is 14 residues long. The junction had 11 bases not matched to a gene; V was cut back by 6 bases and J by 4 bases. The CDR3 loop reads CSVQLPGQTYGYTF. The DNA of the CDR3 is TGCAGCGTCCAACTTCCGGGACAGACCTATGGCTACACCTTC.

The CDR3 sequence is CASSLVQGNEQYF. As DNA, the CDR3 is TGTGCCAGCAGCTTAGTTCAGGGAAACGAGCAGTACTTC. The chain recombines TRBV5-4 with TRBJ2-7; a possible D gene is TRBD1 (5 bases). V was cut by 2 bases and J by 5 bases, with 11 bases left in between. Germline loops: CDR1 SGHNT, CDR2 YYREEE (reference sequence). CDR3 size: 13 residues.

The rearrangement links TRBV18 to TRBJ2-3; maybe TRBD1 (5 bases). The CDR3 has 17 amino acids. Trimming removed 4 bases at V and 0 bases at J, with 17 bases between. Germline V gene sequence: CDR1 KGHSH, CDR2 LQKENI. This chain's CDR3 is CASSQTVQGSSTDTQYF. DNA for the CDR3: TGTGCCAGCTCACAAACAGTTCAGGGCTCTAGCACAGATACGCAGTATTTT.